Shown below are 4 T cell receptor beta chains from a single sample sequenced in a study of T-cell reconstitution after alpha-beta-depleted transplantation in children. Unique molecular identifiers were incorporated into the prepared TCRbeta library. TCRdb reprocessed the PCR reads with MiXCR, giving one entry per CDR3 protein. Of around 600,000 distinct CDR3 sequences in the sample, roughly 23% were seen once. The material was PBMCs, mostly from graft donor cells, obtained 360 days after TCRalphabeta/CD19-depleted stem cell transplant. Source of these receptors: a boy younger than two who had a stem cell transplant for acute myeloid leukemia, so the T cells may come from the graft donor.

This clonotype has just a few counts. CDR3 sequence (DNA): TGTGCCAGCAGTGAATTTGGCGTGGGAGATACGCAGTATTTT. It yields the protein CASSEFGVGDTQYF. The gene calls are TRBV25-1 and TRBJ2-3; no definite D call. Germline V gives CDR1 MGHDK, CDR2 SYGVNS. The CDR3 is 14 residues long. Trimming removed 1 base from V and 5 bases from J, with 10 bases in between.

In this sample, this clonotype turned up many times. The chain joins TRBV15 to TRBJ1-2, with D possibly matching TRBD1 (6 bases). The length of the CDR3 is 14 residues. Germline V gives CDR1 LNHNV, CDR2 YYDKDF (reference sequence). V lost 5 bases and J 8 bases, leaving 18 bases between the germline ends. The CDR3 spells CATSQMLGARGYTF. CDR3 nucleotides: TGTGCCACCAGCCAAATGTTGGGGGCGCGGGGCTACACCTTC.

This clonotype came up many times. The V gene is TRBV5-1, the J gene TRBJ2-1; D gene uncertain. The germline V and J ends were trimmed by 7 bases and 0 bases, with 14 bases remaining between them. The CDR3 sequence is 15 residues long. CDR1 and CDR2 from the germline V gene are SGHRS and YFSETQ. The CDR3 DNA reads as TGCGCCAGCGCAATCAGCTTAAGCTCCTACAATGAGCAGTTCTTC. This codes for CASAISLSSYNEQFF.

This rearrangement joins TRBV27 to TRBJ2-1, with 8 nucleotides matching TRBD2. CDR3 size: 15 residues. Germline CDR1 is MNHEY and CDR2 is SMNVEV (reference sequence). The V gene end was trimmed by 1 base and the J gene end by 10 bases; junction bases not matched to a gene: 9. CDR3 coding DNA: TGTGCCAGCAGTTTATTGAAGGGACTAGTAGGGGAGCAGTTCTTC. This gives the protein CASSLLKGLVGEQFF.